The 10 T cell receptor beta chains reported below all come from one sample, sequenced in a study of blood T cell repertoires in COVID-19. Libraries were prepared by immunoSEQ multiplex PCR; TCRdb keeps only in-frame clonotypes and omits some of them. The sample holds 250,000 to 350,000 clones, just over 85% seen once. Sample: peripheral blood. These TCRs come from a woman aged 25-40 years with active or convalescent COVID-19.

This clone has more than one count but fewer than ten. The V and J genes are TRBV30 and TRBJ1-2, with D hard to call. The V gene lost 3 bases and the J gene lost 7 bases, with 18 bases spanning the gap. The germline V gene encodes CDR1 GTSNPN and CDR2 SVGIG (reference sequence). The CDR3 covers 14 residues. In DNA, the CDR3 is TGTGCCTGGAGCCTGGCTAGCGGGGTAGCTGGCTACACCTTC. It specifies CAWSLASGVAGYTF.

This chain links TRBV6-5 with TRBJ2-7; TRBD1 is a possible D gene (6 bases). This CDR3 has 12 amino acids. The germline CDR1 and CDR2 sequences are MNHEY and SVGAGI. The germline V and J ends were trimmed by 6 bases and 8 bases, with 14 bases remaining between them. The CDR3 nucleotides are TGTGCCAGCAGGGACAGTCTTCTACAGCAGTACTTC. Translating it yields CASRDSLLQQYF.

The J gene is TRBJ1-2, the V gene TRBV2; D is unclear. V was clipped by 2 bases and J by 8 bases, with 15 bases between them. CDR3 size: 14 residues. In germline, CDR1 is SNHLY, CDR2 FYNNEI. The CDR3 DNA is TGTGCCAGCAGTGAATCGCCACCCGCTCGGGGCTACACCTTC. Amino acids: CASSESPPARGYTF.

V is TRBV5-1 and J is TRBJ1-3, with 7 bases matching TRBD1. V dropped 5 bases and J dropped 2; count of bases not matched to a gene: 4. CDR1 SGHRS and CDR2 YFSETQ come from the germline V gene. This CDR3 is built from 14 residues. The CDR3 spells CASSTQGTGNTIYF. CDR3 in DNA: TGCGCCAGCAGTACACAGGGGACTGGAAACACCATATATTTT.

This chain uses TRBV6-5 with TRBJ1-5; D ambiguous. The V and J ends lost 6 bases and 7 bases respectively, with 16 bases between them. This CDR3 is built from 14 residues. Germline values: CDR1 MNHEY, CDR2 SVGAGI. The CDR3 coding sequence is TGTGCCAGCAGCCTGGGGAGGGCTCGGCAGCCCCAGCATTTT. This encodes CASSLGRARQPQHF.

A few counts support this clone. The chain employs TRBV5-1 and TRBJ1-6, with a tentative D call TRBD1 (5 bases). The CDR3 is 14 residues long. The V end lost 4 bases, the J end lost 8 bases, and 13 bases lay between the germline ends. In germline, CDR1 is SGHRS, CDR2 YFSETQ. The CDR3 loop is CASSRGDGDSPLHF. The CDR3 coding sequence is TGCGCCAGCAGCCGCGGGGACGGAGATTCACCCCTCCACTTT.

The J gene is TRBJ1-1, the V gene TRBV6-4; D is ambiguous. The CDR3 is 11 residues long. V was clipped by 4 bases and J by 3 bases, with 3 bases between them. CDR1 is MRHNA and CDR2 is SNTAGT in the germline V gene. CDR3 DNA: TGTGCCAGCAGTGTCGACACTGAAGCTTTCTTT. Protein sequence: CASSVDTEAFF.

The chain combines TRBV19 with TRBJ1-1, with 8 bases lining up with TRBD1. Germline V lookup: CDR1 LNHDA, CDR2 SQIVND (reference sequence). J gave up 3 bases and V 6 bases, and 9 bases lay outside the gene matches. The CDR3 contains 15 residues. This CDR3 reads CASRKQGGRDTEAFF. CDR3 sequence (DNA): TGTGCCAGTAGGAAACAGGGGGGGCGTGACACTGAAGCTTTCTTT.

This sequence joins TRBV7-2 and TRBJ2-6, with D unclear. Germline V lookup: CDR1 SGHTA, CDR2 FQGNSA. There are 18 residues in the CDR3. The V end was cut by 1 base, the J end by 0 bases, with 13 bases between. The CDR3 loop reads CASSLDTVGSSGANVLTF. The CDR3 DNA reads TGTGCCAGCAGCTTAGATACAGTGGGTTCCTCTGGGGCCAACGTCCTGACTTTC.

The table lists this clone with a few counts. The chain employs TRBV21-1 and TRBJ1-5. TRBV21-1 is listed as a pseudogene. The CDR3 is made up of 16 amino acids. CDR3 in DNA: TGTGCCAGCAGCCAGCGGGGAGGGTATAGCAATCAGCCCCAGCATTTT. As protein: CASSQRGGYSNQPQHF.